The sequence of this TCR beta chain was determined in a study of cytomegalovirus exposure and HLA in healthy donors (dated by TCRdb to the late 2010s). General notes on the study: An earlier analysis of roughly 570 of the donors reported 250 to 350 Gb of sequence data and 95 million to 120 million unique TCR beta sequences obtained from approximately 180 million T cells. An early release that covered some 640 HLA-typed donors contained approximately 320 gigabases of sequencing data and tens of millions of unique TCR sequences. Of the roughly 400 genotyped donors, approximately 83% fell in the genetic ancestry cluster associated with self-reported Caucasian donors. The study aimed to test whether signatures of past pathogen exposure could be identified by cataloging public T cell receptors. The T cell repertoires of about 700 subjects were profiled by immunosequencing and related to cytomegalovirus serostatus. Along with the roughly 700-subject first cohort, a separate validation cohort of over a hundred different subjects was used. High-throughput TCR immunosequencing, statistical association of individual TCRs with disease status, and machine learning were combined to predict cytomegalovirus infection status. To study patterns of TCR occurrence, a later analysis re-analyzed previously published TCR beta repertoires from more than 550 donors and added high-resolution HLA genotyping. In the later analysis, no new phenotypic data were used to find candidate immune exposures; instead, reliance was placed on TCR beta sequences and their occurrence across donors. To decide whether each TCR beta V gene segment behaved as functional or pseudogenic, an earlier analysis of approximately 600 of the donors relied on high-throughput TCR beta sequencing. Donor age, sex, ethnicity and CMV serostatus were collected together with the repertoire data. A later genetic analysis took genome-wide SNP genotypes for 398 of the 666 donors and used that subset as a discovery cohort. All discovery cohort repertoires had been generated using a single sequencing platform. HLA typing included class I and class II loci at four-digit resolution. Typing coverage varied by locus: roughly 629-630 donors for A, B, C, DRB1 and DQB1; under 550 for DQA1; 606 for DPA1; 450 to 480 for DPB1. A handful of DR-DQ haplotypes were handled as single units for association and clustering because linkage in the cohort was strong. On average, around 240,000 unique TCR beta nucleotide sequences were sequenced per donor among several hundred genotyped donors of the cohort, with around 19% of those sequences being non-productive. What the study reported, not specific to this receptor: The authors suggested that the approach could potentially be generalized to other disease states and immunological phenotypes. In a later analysis, several top co-occurrence clusters were reported to appear linked to parvovirus B19, influenza, CMV and Epstein-Barr virus. An earlier analysis of approximately 570 of the donors showed that most TCR beta V segments appeared in productive rearrangements either about 87% or about 30% of the time, which broadly matched IMGT annotations. Because counts were too low, roughly 16 rarely observed V segments, including chromosome 9 orphons, were left out of the earlier analysis of some 640 of the donors. A later analysis associated 15,000 to 20,000 TCR beta sequences with specific HLA alleles at a false discovery rate of 0.05. In this cohort, only TCR beta chains were sequenced, and detectable features were limited by the absence of alpha or paired-chain data. Because HLA typing was unavailable for some donors at each locus, only the typed subset was used in association tests. A later analysis found that HLA-associated TCR beta chains were more clonally expanded and had lower generation probabilities than equally common non-associated chains. The classifier was reported to diagnose cytomegalovirus status with high specificity and sensitivity in both the original and validation cohorts. Some IMGT-functional V segments, including TRBV6-2 and TRBV6-3, could not be distinguished by the 87-base-pair reads and were therefore excluded. According to a later analysis, TCR association rates differed among HLA loci, with DRB1 alleles showing the most associated TCRs and HLA-C alleles showing the fewest. The only immune exposure information available for the cohort was CMV serostatus. V-gene and J-gene trimming of TCR beta chains was associated with a missense DCLRE1C variant in a later genetic analysis, and the association was replicated in an independent cohort. Across donors, most TCR sequences were observed very rarely, whereas some public TCRs were present in many individuals. In vitro tests confirmed that three of the cytomegalovirus-associated TCR beta chains recognize cytomegalovirus antigens. A group of highly shared sequence variants was considered likely to be a technical artifact of the sequencing pipeline. In a later analysis, most CMV-associated TCR beta chains were found to appear HLA-restricted, with HLA associations seemingly driven largely by CMV exposure. Linkage disequilibrium might explain the correlated functional status among segregating V segments, but an unknown experimental factor could not be excluded. When HLA alleles, especially DR and DQ, strongly co-occurred, attributing TCR associations to individual alleles was difficult. A further reported finding was that TCR beta sequences accurately predicted the HLA-A and HLA-B alleles for most subjects in the first cohort. Sequencing depth was assumed to be roughly uniform across donors in the presence/absence analyses, though that assumption may not hold. A total of 150 to 200 TCR beta chains were listed by the study as associated with cytomegalovirus. A later genetic analysis reported fewer N-insertions in productive TCRs among donors in an Asian-associated ancestry cluster than the roughly 640-donor mean.

From its cysteine to its phenylalanine, the CDR3 spans 17 amino acids. Here the CDR3 DNA is all that survives: 51 bases in frame from base 1. Unmatched junction bases come to 6, with V trimmed by 5 bases and J by 0 bases. CDR1 and CDR2 were assigned from the germline V gene as SGHVS and FQNEAQ. Turning to this clone: The antigen it binds to is not known. No base quality information exists; no much larger clone differs at one position.

The cohort was made up of 500 to 800 healthy bone marrow donors. At the time of sampling, all cohort members were nominally healthy, though unrecorded immune exposures were likely present. The donor tested CMV seronegative, placing the donor among the 350 to 400 seronegative members of the cohort. A peripheral blood sample was collected from each donor, and TCR beta sequencing was performed on peripheral blood mononuclear cells. The Qiagen DNeasy Blood Extraction Kit was used to extract genomic DNA from the blood cell samples. Library method: the immunoSEQ multiplex PCR assay. For the multiplex PCR, a mixture combining 60 forward primers for TCR Vbeta segments and 13 reverse primers for TCR Jbeta segments was used. The CDR3 region of rearranged TCR beta genes was amplified from genomic DNA by a multiplex PCR assay. The Illumina HiSeq System was used to sequence the amplified TCR beta libraries as 87-base-pair reads. The study's processing was this. In a later analysis, 77 million or so unique TCR beta chains were counted across the roughly 610 repertoires, and approximately 11 million of these chains were shared by at least two donors. Raw reads were error-corrected and collapsed into unique sequences by a nearest-neighbor algorithm in which closely related sequences were merged to remove PCR and sequencing errors. CDR3 sequences were aligned to IMGT reference sequences to assign V, D and J gene segments. For a sequence to be retained, a match of at least six nucleotides was required to both a V gene segment and a J gene segment. Rearrangements were classified as productive when the CDR3 lacked stop codons and remained in frame with V and J, and all other rearrangements were classified as non-productive. CDR3 was defined by IMGT convention, running from the second conserved V-encoded cysteine to the conserved J-encoded phenylalanine. The earlier analysis of about 500 of the donors excluded sequences that lacked an unambiguous match to a single V gene segment. In an earlier analysis of approximately 610 of the donors, V segments were called functional above 56.7% productive rearrangements and were called segregating when the between-donor standard deviation exceeded 5%. A statistical classification framework was built for diagnosing cytomegalovirus status from the catalog of TCR beta chain sequences. A later analysis assigned V and J genes by comparing TCR nucleotide sequences with IMGT/GENE-DB human TR gene sequences. A later analysis assigned CDR3 sequences and most-parsimonious VDJ recombination scenarios with the TCRdist pipeline. A later analysis defined each TCR beta chain by its CDR3 amino acid sequence plus V-gene family, and excluded reads lacking a unique V-gene family. A later analysis removed 500 to 650 highly shared, low-generation-probability nucleotide sequences to deal with suspected cross-contamination and a sequencing artifact. A later analysis calculated a clonal expansion index for each public chain from normalized within-repertoire ranks of inferred template counts. In a later analysis, generation probabilities were computed using a VDJ recombination model fitted to out-of-frame rearrangements, and the results were checked against IGoR. A later analysis scored TCR-TCR, TCR-HLA and TCR-CMV co-occurrence with hypergeometric tests, applying a repertoire-size bias correction to TCR pairs. A later analysis estimated false discovery rates by permuting HLA or CMV assignments 20 times. In a later analysis, co-occurring TCRs were grouped using DBSCAN, with TCRdist sequence similarity added in when clustering inside HLA-allele-positive subsets. Co-occurrence clustering excluded repertoires with fewer than 30,000 or more than 120,000 public chains, plus five with anomalous nucleotide sharing. In TCRdb, the immuneACCESS table is reduced to in-frame sequences with V and J assigned. These tables do not hold every clone; where another copy was compared, an unresolved V gene accounts for under half, and the others remain unexplained. V, J and clone size reflect that table, while D and trimming were determined from the DNA. The sample records around 140,000 clones, more than 8% of which are singletons. Roughly 2% of the sample rests with the top ten.

This receptor was obtained from a man aged 50 to 59 in good health and CMV-seronegative. The sample taken for sequencing was PBMCs. Rearrangement joined TRBV7-8 to TRBJ2-1; the junction holds 11 bases that match TRBD2. The CDR3 protein is CASSTRLAGNSYNEQFF. Here is the DNA: TGTGCCAGCAGCACCCGACTAGCGGGAAACTCCTACAATGAGCAGTTCTTC.